This T cell receptor beta chain emerged from a study of PD-1 blockade in classical Hodgkin lymphoma (dated by TCRdb to between 2020 and 2021). In the study overall: Nivolumab dosing was 3 mg/kg intravenously every 2 weeks, continuing until either disease progression or unacceptable toxicity. The study used CyTOF and TCR beta sequencing to define a peripheral blood immune signature of response to PD-1 blockade in classical Hodgkin lymphoma.

The Qiagen DNeasy kit was used to extract genomic DNA from unsorted PBMCs and from the negatively selected CD4+ and CD8+ fractions. TCR beta CDR3 regions were amplified by immunoSEQ multiplex PCR using primers annealing to V and J segments. Amplification bias was minimized using a synthetic immune receptor repertoire, and residual bias was removed computationally after sequencing. The study's own analysis went as follows. Repertoire diversity was quantified as the Shannon entropy index using custom Python scripts. Unsorted, CD4+ and CD8+ repertoires were analyzed separately, except in combined analyses where CD4+ and CD8+ sequences were merged in silico. A clone counted as expanded when the clone's frequency after treatment rose at least 2-fold relative to C1D1, and clones undetected at baseline were given a pseudocount of 0.5. Clones with 0 or 1 copy at C1D1 were classified as singleton clones, and clones with 2 or more copies were classified as non-singleton clones. Clones expanded in unsorted samples were annotated as CD4+, CD8+ or unknown by matching protein sequences in sorted samples from the same patient. Wilcoxon tests on paired samples were used to test changes in diversity from C1D1 to C4D1. TCRdb mirrors the immuneACCESS table, restricted to in-frame sequences. Some clones are absent from its copies; in checked studies, under half trace to an unresolved V gene, and the reason for the others is unknown. Clone size and the V and J calls come from that table; the DNA yielded D and trimming. This sample is represented by fewer than 40,000 clones; around 84% of them were singletons. The ten top clones hold around 0.85% of the sample.

The study at large found these results: Diversity was lower in patients who began nivolumab less than 1 year after ASCT, so these patients were left out of later analyses to avoid confounding by immune reconstitution. The study was limited to a single clinical trial cohort, and causes of repertoire differences, possibly disease activity or prior therapy, remained undefined. By C4D1, a significant rise was seen in CD4+ TCR diversity but not in CD8+ TCR diversity (p=0.0027 vs p=0.16), and the rise was most apparent among complete responders (p=0.02). Baseline TCR diversity was reported to be lower in newly diagnosed patients than in healthy donors and to be lower still in relapsed/refractory patients. Trial patients achieving complete response had baseline diversity similar to newly diagnosed patients, whereas partial responders and progressors had significantly lower diversity.

The sample's time point label is to be understood as: cycle 4 day 1 (C4D1), after less than 7 weeks of nivolumab. Every trial patient had relapsed after autologous stem cell transplantation, and cohorts A, B and C differed in prior brentuximab vedotin exposure. A Miltenyi CD4+ T cell isolation kit was used for magnetic negative selection to purify CD4+ T cells from thawed PBMCs. The trial cohort comprised 56 patients with relapsed/refractory classical Hodgkin lymphoma whose best overall responses were complete response, partial response or progressive disease. Trial patients were treated with single-agent nivolumab in the multi-cohort phase II CheckMate 205 trial. An independent review committee assessed best overall response by applying the 2007 International Working Group response criteria. Trial PBMCs were collected just before the start of nivolumab (C1D1) and during therapy at cycle 2 day 1 and cycle 4 day 1. Peripheral blood was collected in 8 mL Vacutainer Cell Preparation Tubes, from which PBMCs were isolated by centrifugation and then cryopreserved. Purified CD4+ and CD8+ fractions were prepared only for cases where an additional PBMC sample was available. Magnetically labelled cells were depleted on LS columns in a quadroMACS separator, and the flow-through was collected as the purified fraction.

In the case of this clone: Its antigen remains unidentified. Base quality data are lacking; no much larger clone is found one base away.

Clipping removes 1 base from V and 4 bases from J, with 4 as the unmatched junction base count. As encoded in the germline V gene, CDR1 is SGHVS while CDR2 is FQNEAQ. The CDR3 sequence holds 16 residues, the cysteine and phenylalanine included. The DNA shown is the 48-base CDR3, in frame from base 1. The TCR was taken from a human donor with classical Hodgkin lymphoma. Rearrangement joined TRBV7-8 to TRBJ2-3; 11 central bases correspond to TRBD2. This material consisted of CD4+ T cells from blood, taken before the fourth cycle of nivolumab. The CDR3 here reads CASSLVSGGAADTQYF. The DNA reads TGTGCCAGCAGCTTAGTTAGCGGGGGGGCGGCAGATACGCAGTATTTT.